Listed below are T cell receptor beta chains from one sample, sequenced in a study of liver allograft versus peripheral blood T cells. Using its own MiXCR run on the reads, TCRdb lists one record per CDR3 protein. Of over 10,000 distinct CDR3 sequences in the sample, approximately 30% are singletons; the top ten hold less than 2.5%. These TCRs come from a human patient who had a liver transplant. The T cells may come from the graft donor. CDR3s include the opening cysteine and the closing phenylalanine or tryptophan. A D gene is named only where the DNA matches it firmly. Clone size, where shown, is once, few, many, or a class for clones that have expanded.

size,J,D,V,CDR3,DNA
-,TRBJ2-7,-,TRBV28,CASSMPGLEDNEQYF,TGTGCCAGCAGTATGCCAGGTCTTGAGGACAACGAGCAGTACTTC
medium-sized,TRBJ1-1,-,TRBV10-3,CAISRGIQMNTEAFF,TGTGCCATCAGTAGAGGGATCCAAATGAACACTGAAGCTTTCTTT
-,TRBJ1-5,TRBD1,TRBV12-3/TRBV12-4,CASSADRVDQPQHF,TGTGCCAGCAGTGCGGACAGGGTAGATCAGCCCCAGCATTTT
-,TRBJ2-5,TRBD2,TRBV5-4,CASSSGLVGETQYF,TGTGCCAGCAGCTCCGGACTAGTTGGAGAGACCCAGTACTTC
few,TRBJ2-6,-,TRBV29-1,CSVTSGANVLTF,TGCAGCGTAACCTCTGGGGCCAACGTCCTGACTTTC
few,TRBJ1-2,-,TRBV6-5,CASKLLGGDYGYTF,TGTGCCAGCAAATTGTTGGGGGGAGACTATGGCTACACCTTC
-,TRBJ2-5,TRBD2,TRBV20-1,CSAVAGGRETQYF,TGCAGTGCCGTAGCGGGGGGGCGGGAGACCCAGTACTTC
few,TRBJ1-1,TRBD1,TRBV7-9,CASSSGQGARLDTEAFF,TGTGCCAGCAGCTCGGGACAGGGGGCGCGTTTGGACACTGAAGCTTTCTTT
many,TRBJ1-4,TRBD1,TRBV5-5,CASRDQTGNNEKLFF,TGTGCCAGCAGAGATCAGACAGGGAATAATGAAAAACTGTTTTTT
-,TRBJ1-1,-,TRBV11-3,CASSLDSGDVAFF,TGTGCCAGCAGCTTAGACTCAGGCGACGTGGCTTTCTTT
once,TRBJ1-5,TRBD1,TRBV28,CASRDGQGDQPQHF,TGTGCCAGCAGGGATGGACAGGGGGATCAGCCCCAGCATTTT
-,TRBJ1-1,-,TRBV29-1,CSVGTYTEAFF,TGCAGCGTTGGGACTTACACTGAAGCTTTCTTT
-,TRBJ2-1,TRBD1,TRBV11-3,CASKGTGADNEQFF,TGTGCCAGCAAAGGGACAGGGGCTGACAATGAGCAGTTCTTC
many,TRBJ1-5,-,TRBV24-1,CATSDSYGNQPQHF,TGTGCCACCAGTGATTCATACGGGAATCAGCCCCAGCATTTT
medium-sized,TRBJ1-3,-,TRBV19,CASSTPPLIGPSEHTIYF,TGTGCCAGTTCGACCCCTCCTTTAATCGGGCCTTCGGAACACACCATATATTTT
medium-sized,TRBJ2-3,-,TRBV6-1,CASSGSGSTDTQYF,TGTGCCAGCAGCGGCAGCGGGAGCACAGATACGCAGTATTTT
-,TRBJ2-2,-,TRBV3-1,CASSQDAVAGELFF,TGTGCCAGCAGCCAAGATGCGGTTGCCGGGGAGCTGTTTTTT
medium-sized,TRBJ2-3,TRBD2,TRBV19,CASSIGLAVTDTQYF,TGTGCCAGTAGTATAGGACTAGCGGTCACAGATACGCAGTATTTT
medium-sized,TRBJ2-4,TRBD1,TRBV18,CASAPTGRRDIQYF,TGTGCCAGCGCCCCGACAGGGCGAAGGGACATTCAGTACTTC
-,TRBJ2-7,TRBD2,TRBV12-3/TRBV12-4,CASSLGLAGISYEQYF,TGTGCCAGCAGTTTAGGACTAGCGGGGATCTCCTACGAGCAGTACTTC
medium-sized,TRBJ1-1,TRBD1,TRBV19,CASSIQTGGIEAFF,TGTGCCAGTAGTATCCAAACAGGGGGGATTGAAGCTTTCTTT
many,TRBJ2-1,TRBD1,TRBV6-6,CASSLTGAKYNEQFF,TGTGCCAGCAGTCTGACAGGGGCAAAGTACAATGAGCAGTTCTTC
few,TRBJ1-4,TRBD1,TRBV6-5,CASSQRDLLRGHEKLFF,TGTGCCAGCAGTCAACGGGACCTCCTGAGGGGGCATGAAAAACTGTTTTTT
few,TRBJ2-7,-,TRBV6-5,CASSYSGASPYEQYF,TGTGCCAGCAGCTACTCCGGGGCGTCCCCCTACGAGCAGTACTTC
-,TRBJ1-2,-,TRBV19,CASSMGRSSYGYTF,TGTGCCAGTAGTATGGGGCGGTCCTCCTATGGCTACACCTTC
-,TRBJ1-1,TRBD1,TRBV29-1,CSAVTGVNTEAFF,TGCAGCGCCGTGACAGGGGTGAACACTGAAGCTTTCTTT
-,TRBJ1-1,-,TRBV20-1,CSAPRQLTNTEAFF,TGCAGTGCTCCGAGACAGCTGACGAACACTGAAGCTTTCTTT
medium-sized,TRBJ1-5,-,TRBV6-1,CASSELGGGNQPQHF,TGTGCCAGCAGTGAACTGGGGGGCGGCAATCAGCCCCAGCATTTT
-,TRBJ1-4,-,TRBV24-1,CATSDFTGEGEKLFF,TGTGCCACCAGTGATTTTACGGGGGAAGGTGAAAAACTGTTTTTT
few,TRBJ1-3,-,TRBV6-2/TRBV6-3,CASTGAGNTIYF,TGTGCCAGCACCGGGGCTGGAAACACCATATATTTT
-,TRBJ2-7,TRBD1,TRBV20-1,CSTGQGQDEQYF,TGCAGTACGGGACAGGGCCAGGACGAGCAGTACTTC
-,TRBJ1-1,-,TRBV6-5,CASTSGRLNTEAFF,TGTGCCAGCACCTCGGGCAGACTGAACACTGAAGCTTTCTTT
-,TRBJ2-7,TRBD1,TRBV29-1,CSVGTGLGEQYF,TGCAGCGTCGGGACAGGGCTAGGCGAGCAGTACTTC
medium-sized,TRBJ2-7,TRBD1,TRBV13,CASSLAGTGPYEQYF,TGTGCCAGCAGCTTAGCCGGGACAGGGCCCTACGAGCAGTACTTC
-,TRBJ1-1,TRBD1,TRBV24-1,CATSAGTGGPLNTEAFF,TGTGCCACCAGTGCCGGGACAGGGGGCCCCCTGAACACTGAAGCTTTCTTT
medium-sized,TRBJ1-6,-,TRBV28,CASVVGTISSPLHF,TGTGCCAGTGTGGTCGGGACAATTTCTTCACCCCTCCACTTT
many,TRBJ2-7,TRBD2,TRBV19,CASSISSSGPSYEQYF,TGTGCCAGTAGTATCTCTTCTAGCGGGCCTTCCTACGAGCAGTACTTC
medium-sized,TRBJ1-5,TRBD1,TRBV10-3,CAIGQGPGQPQHF,TGTGCCATCGGACAGGGGCCCGGTCAGCCCCAGCATTTT
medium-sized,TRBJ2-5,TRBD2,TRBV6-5,CASSYVGQGAAGGPGETQYF,TGTGCCAGCAGTTACGTAGGACAGGGTGCAGCGGGAGGGCCCGGAGAGACCCAGTACTTC
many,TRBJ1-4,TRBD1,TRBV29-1,CSAMTGGHEKLFF,TGCAGCGCCATGACAGGGGGGCATGAAAAACTGTTTTTT
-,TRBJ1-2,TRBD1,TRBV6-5,CASSYTGTGQVYTF,TGTGCCAGCAGTTATACCGGGACAGGGCAAGTCTACACCTTC
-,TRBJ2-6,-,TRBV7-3,CASSHTGGGANVLTF,TGTGCCAGCAGCCATACAGGCGGAGGGGCCAACGTCCTGACTTTC